The next 5 T cell receptor beta chains were all read from a single sample in a study of CD8+CD57+ T cells in acquired aplastic anemia. The study profiled TCR beta VDJ and CDR3 using genomic DNA as template. One entry per CDR3 protein results from TCRdb running MiXCR on the reads. The table lists some 220,000 distinct CDR3 sequences, 30% to 40% of them singletons. The source material was sorted CD4+, CD8+, or CD8+CD57+ T cells (not recorded which) from PBMCs. The receptors here all came from a human donor in good health, serving as a control.

This clonotype came up many times. The chain links TRBV24-1 to TRBJ1-5; D perhaps matches TRBD1 (5 bases). The germline V gene encodes CDR1 KGHDR and CDR2 SFDVKD. V lost 3 bases and J 3 bases, leaving 17 bases between the germline ends. The CDR3 has 17 amino acids. The CDR3 here is CATSDTRGEGANQPQHF. Written as DNA, the CDR3 is TGTGCCACCAGTGATACCCGGGGGGAAGGGGCCAATCAGCCCCAGCATTTT.

This clonotype showed up many times. The chain carries TRBV7-7 and TRBJ2-1; 7 bases are shared with TRBD2. The V gene end was trimmed by 2 bases and the J gene end by 3 bases; junction bases not matched to a gene: 1. The CDR3 is 14 amino acids. Germline CDR1 reads SSHAT; CDR2 reads FNYEAQ (reference sequence). CDR3: CASSLSGDYNEQFF. CDR3 nucleotides: TGTGCCAGCAGCTTAAGCGGGGACTACAATGAGCAGTTCTTC.

This clonotype was observed many times. The chain combines TRBV30 with TRBJ2-7; D remains unclear. There are 11 residues in the CDR3. V lost 5 bases, J lost 0 bases, and 5 bases lay in between. Germline CDR1 is GTSNPN and CDR2 is SVGIG (reference sequence). The chain's CDR3 is CAWGSSYEQYF. In nucleotides, the CDR3 is TGTGCCTGGGGTAGCTCCTACGAGCAGTACTTC. The full variable domain, its missing parts supplied by reference TRBV30 and TRBJ2-7, is SQTIHQWPATLVQPVGSPLSLECTVEGTSNPNLYWYRQAAGRGLQLLFYSVGIGQISSEVPQNLSASRPQDRQFILSSKKLLLSDSGFYLCAWGSSYEQYFGPGTRLTVT.

This clonotype has ten or more counts. The chain is built from TRBV11-2 and TRBJ1-5, with D unclear. The ends were cut back, 2 bases at V and 0 bases at J, with 8 bases in the middle. The CDR3 has 15 amino acids. In germline, CDR1 is SGHAT, CDR2 FQNNGV. DNA of the CDR3: TGTGCCAGCAGCTTAATGCCCTATAGCAATCAGCCCCAGCATTTT. Amino acids: CASSLMPYSNQPQHF. Variable domain in full (rest from reference TRBV11-2 and TRBJ1-5): EAGVAQSPRYKIIEKRQSVAFWCNPISGHATLYWYQQILGQGPKLLIQFQNNGVVDDSQLPKDRFSAERLKGVDSTLKIQPAKLEDSAVYLCASSLMPYSNQPQHFGDGTRLSIL.

This clonotype has ten or more counts. The chain recombines TRBV19 with TRBJ1-2; 8 bases match TRBD1. CDR3 length: 16 amino acids. The germline V gene encodes CDR1 LNHDA and CDR2 SQIVND (reference sequence). The ends lost 6 bases at V and 5 bases at J; junction bases unmatched: 14. CDR3 sequence reads: CASSDRGEVPSYGYTF. CDR3 nucleotides: TGTGCCAGTAGCGACAGGGGTGAAGTTCCTAGTTATGGCTACACCTTC.